Following are 25 T cell receptor beta chains from one sample sequenced in a study of CD8+ T cells in alopecia areata. Sequencing templates came from extracted RNA that was reverse transcribed into cDNA. Assay: immunoSEQ multiplex PCR; the TCRdb copy retains only in-frame clones and omits some. The sample records 50,000 to 70,000 clones, roughly 45% being singletons. The sample was NKG2D-low CD8+ T cells sorted from blood. The receptors come from a human donor with alopecia areata.

This clone was picked up one time. This sample includes further DNA sequences coding for the same CDR3. The chain combines TRBV9 with TRBJ2-7; maybe TRBD2 (5 bases). The germline V and J ends were trimmed by 0 bases and 1 base, with 11 bases remaining between them. The CDR3 has 15 amino acids. Looked up from germline, CDR1 is SGDLS and CDR2 is YYNGEE. This CDR3 reads CASSVEGGSSYEQYF. The CDR3, as DNA: TGTGCCAGCAGCGTAGAAGGAGGCTCGTCCTACGAGCAGTACTTC.

The chain uses TRBV30 and TRBJ2-2, with TRBD1 identical over 9 bases. Losses at the gene ends were 2 bases for V and 6 bases for J; bases not matched to a gene: 7. The CDR3 totals 15 residues. Germline values: CDR1 GTSNPN, CDR2 SVGIG (reference sequence). The CDR3 region is CAWSRRDRESGELFF. The CDR3, as DNA: TGTGCCTGGAGTCGAAGGGACAGGGAATCCGGGGAGCTGTTTTTT.

The V call is TRBV9, the J call TRBJ2-7; 12 bases map to TRBD1. Germline CDR1 reads SGDLS; CDR2 reads YYNGEE. This CDR3 is 15 amino acids long. V was clipped by 3 bases and J by 6 bases; unmatched bases: 7. This CDR3 is CASSARGTGGGEQYF. CDR3 nucleotides: TGTGCCAGCAGCGCCCGAGGGACAGGGGGCGGCGAGCAGTACTTC. The full variable domain, rest sourced from reference TRBV9 and TRBJ2-7, is DSGVTQTPKHLITATGQRVTLRCSPRSGDLSVYWYQQSLDQGLQFLIQYYNGEERAKGNILERFSAQQFPDLHSELNLSSLELGDSALYFCASSARGTGGGEQYFGPGTRLTVT.

This chain uses TRBV29-1 with TRBJ2-1; TRBD1 or TRBD2 may be the D gene (5 bases each). The CDR3 spans 14 residues. Germline CDR1 and CDR2: SQVTM and ANQGSEA. Trimming shortened V by 7 bases and J by 12 bases, and 25 bases separated the two germline ends. CDR3 nucleotide sequence: TGCAGCGCAACCACCGGGACGCATACCGGCCCGCAGTTCTTC. This translates into CSATTGTHTGPQFF.

The genes are TRBV9 and TRBJ2-1; D unclear. Germline-derived CDR1 and CDR2 are SGDLS and YYNGEE. Trimming took 4 bases from V and 0 from J, leaving 8 bases between them. The CDR3 contains 14 residues. This CDR3 reads CASSYANSYNEQFF. The CDR3 region has the DNA TGTGCCAGCAGCTACGCCAACTCCTACAATGAGCAGTTCTTC.

The sample holds a few counts of this clone. The chain carries TRBV7-8 and TRBJ2-3, with a tentative D call TRBD2 (6 bases). Germline V gene sequence: CDR1 SGHVS, CDR2 FQNEAQ. CDR3 length: 14 amino acids. V was shortened by 5 bases and J by 5 bases, with 14 bases between the two germline ends. The CDR3 loop is CASSPPGLLDTQYF. DNA of the CDR3: TGTGCCAGCAGCCCTCCGGGACTCTTAGATACGCAGTATTTT. Filled out from reference TRBV7-8 and TRBJ2-3, the complete variable domain reads GAGVSQSPRYKVAKRGQDVALRCDPISGHVSLFWYQQALGQGPEFLTYFQNEAQLDKSGLPSDRFFAERPEGSVSTLKIQRTQQEDSAVYLCASSPPGLLDTQYFGPGTRLTVL.

This clone was seen a handful of times. This chain joins TRBV19 and TRBJ2-7; 8 positions match TRBD1. CDR3 length: 14 amino acids. The junction had 4 bases not matched to a gene; V was cut back by 3 bases and J by 3 bases. Germline assignment: CDR1 LNHDA and CDR2 SQIVND (reference sequence). Written as DNA, the CDR3 is TGTGCCAGTAGTATGTTGGGACAGGACTACGAGCAGTACTTC. Protein sequence: CASSMLGQDYEQYF.

The rearrangement links TRBV5-6 to TRBJ2-1, with D perhaps assigned TRBD1 or TRBD2 (5 bases each). This CDR3 has 14 amino acids. Germline CDR1 and CDR2: SGHDT and YYEEEE. Trimming pared 4 bases from V and 4 bases from J, leaving 12 bases between. CDR3 sequence reads: CASSEGTGYNEQFF. The CDR3 region has the DNA TGTGCCAGCAGCGAAGGGACGGGATACAATGAGCAGTTCTTC.

This clone was seen only a few times. The chain links TRBV4-1 to TRBJ2-1; D is unclear. Per germline, CDR1 MGHRA and CDR2 YSYEKL. The CDR3 covers 13 residues. With 5 bases removed from V and 6 bases from J, the gap between germline ends came to 11 bases. CDR3 sequence reads: CASSLGPPNEQFF. CDR3 nucleotides: TGCGCCAGCAGCTTAGGCCCGCCCAATGAGCAGTTCTTC.

The chain uses TRBV30 and TRBJ1-2; D gene ambiguous. V lost 0 bases and J lost 6, with 11 bases in between. This CDR3 is built from 13 residues. From germline, CDR1 is GTSNPN and CDR2 SVGIG (reference sequence). As DNA, the CDR3 is TGTGCCTGGAGTGTTTCAGTGTTGAATGGCTACACCTTC. As protein: CAWSVSVLNGYTF.

Only a few counts were recorded for this clone. The genes are TRBV27 and TRBJ2-7, with 8 nucleotides matching TRBD2. The trim removed 5 bases at V and 6 bases at J, leaving 3 bases unmatched. This CDR3 spans 12 amino acids. CDR1 MNHEY and CDR2 SMNVEV come from the germline V gene (reference sequence). In DNA form, the CDR3 reads TGTGCCAGCAGTCGCGGGGGGCGCGAGCAGTACTTC. Protein sequence: CASSRGGREQYF.

This clone appeared a few times. A junction boundary mismatches the germline segment, possibly from a read error. CDR3 in DNA: TGTGCCAGCAGCTTAGTGGACAGGGAACAACACTTC. Translation gives CASSLVDREQHF. The rearrangement joins TRBV7-2 to TRBJ2-4, with 8 bases aligning to TRBD1. From germline, CDR1 is SGHTA and CDR2 FQGNSA. CDR3 length equals 12 residues. Full variable domain (rest looked up from reference TRBV7-2 and TRBJ2-4): GAGVSQSPSNKVTEKGKDVELRCDPISGHTALYWYRQSLGQGLEFLIYFQGNSAPDKSGLPSDRFSAERTGGSVSTLTIQRTQQEDSAVYLCASSLVDREQHFGAGTRLSVL.

In this sample, this clone turned up once. This chain connects TRBV9 to TRBJ1-1, with TRBD1 as a possible D gene (6 bases). Germline lookup yields CDR1 SGDLS and CDR2 YYNGEE. The CDR3 is 13 amino acids. V dropped 3 bases and J dropped 1 base, with 7 bases sitting between them. CDR3 nucleotides: TGTGCCAGCAGCGCAGGGGCGAACACTGAAGCTTTCTTT. Amino acids: CASSAGANTEAFF.

The V and J genes are TRBV27 and TRBJ2-5; either TRBD1 or TRBD2 may fit D (5 bases each). CDR1 MNHEY and CDR2 SMNVEV come from the germline V gene (reference sequence). The CDR3 extends over 14 amino acids. V was clipped by 6 bases and J by 3 bases, with 14 bases between them. CDR3: CASSLFGAEETQYF. CDR3 nucleotides: TGTGCCAGCAGCCTATTCGGGGCGGAAGAGACCCAGTACTTC.

The V call is TRBV27, the J call TRBJ2-7; 9 nucleotides agree with TRBD2. The trim removed 5 bases at V and 2 bases at J, leaving 4 bases unmatched. CDR1 is MNHEY, CDR2 SMNVEV, per germline (reference sequence). The CDR3 runs to 14 residues. The CDR3 DNA reads TGTGCCAGCAGTATTGCTAGCGGGACCTACGAGCAGTACTTC. This sequence encodes CASSIASGTYEQYF.

This clone has more than one count but fewer than ten. The chain combines TRBV14 with TRBJ2-7; 12 nucleotides agree with TRBD2. The CDR3 is 17 residues long. Looked up from germline, CDR1 is SGHDN and CDR2 is FVKESK. V lost 1 base, J lost 4 bases, and 8 bases stayed unmatched. The chain's CDR3 is CASSQGLAGAEWYEQYF. In nucleotides, the CDR3 is TGTGCCAGCAGCCAAGGACTAGCGGGAGCCGAGTGGTACGAGCAGTACTTC.

The rearrangement links TRBV7-8 to TRBJ2-5, with TRBD2 identical over 12 bases. This CDR3 spans 15 amino acids. Per germline, CDR1 SGHVS and CDR2 FQNEAQ. With 3 bases clipped from V and 5 bases from J, the junction kept 4 bases outside the gene matches. Here the CDR3 DNA reads TGTGCCAGCAGCTTGGAACTAGCGGGGGGTGAGACCCAGTACTTC. Its translation: CASSLELAGGETQYF.

This clone was counted only a few times. This chain joins TRBV28 and TRBJ2-2; 8 bases align to TRBD1. Germline-derived CDR1 and CDR2 are MDHEN and SYDVKM. The CDR3 totals 17 residues. V lost 2 bases and J lost 7; bases outside the gene matches: 12. CDR3 amino acids: CASSLVWSRGHGGELFF. For the CDR3, the DNA is TGTGCCAGCAGTTTAGTTTGGAGCAGGGGGCATGGCGGGGAGCTGTTTTTT.

This chain connects TRBV7-9 to TRBJ2-3, with 9 bases aligning to TRBD1. V shed 5 bases and J 4 bases; nucleotides not matched to a gene: 7. The CDR3 totals 15 residues. Germline CDR1 is SEHNR and CDR2 is FQNEAQ (reference sequence). CDR3: CASSPGTGWSDTQYF. The CDR3 DNA is TGTGCCAGCAGCCCCGGGACAGGGTGGTCAGATACGCAGTATTTT. Supplemented by reference TRBV7-9 and TRBJ2-3, the full variable domain reads DTGVSQNPRHKITKRGQNVTFRCDPISEHNRLYWYRQTLGQGPEFLTYFQNEAQLEKSRLLSDRFSAERPKGSFSTLEIQRTEQGDSAMYLCASSPGTGWSDTQYFGPGTRLTVL.

This chain connects TRBV7-9 to TRBJ2-7; no clear D gene. CDR1 and CDR2 (germline): SEHNR, FQNEAQ (reference sequence). This CDR3 contains 14 residues. V dropped 5 bases and J dropped 5 bases, with 16 bases sitting between them. In nucleotides, the CDR3 is TGTGCCAGCAGCCTTAGGAGAGTGGTGGACGAGCAGTACTTC. Amino acids: CASSLRRVVDEQYF.

Written as DNA, the CDR3 is TGTGCCAGCAGCAAACCGGGACTAGCGGGAGTATTAACCGGGGAGCTGTTTTTT. Amino acid sequence: CASSKPGLAGVLTGELFF. This chain uses TRBV28 with TRBJ2-2, with TRBD2 matching over 14 bases. With 6 bases clipped from V and 5 bases from J, the junction kept 11 bases outside the gene matches. Germline CDR1 reads MDHEN; CDR2 reads SYDVKM. CDR3 length equals 18 residues.

This chain uses TRBV2 with TRBJ2-3; a possible D gene is TRBD2 (5 bases). CDR3 length equals 11 residues. V was trimmed by 10 bases and J by 9 bases, leaving 14 bases between them. Germline lookup yields CDR1 SNHLY and CDR2 FYNNEI. CDR3 sequence (DNA): TGTGCCACTCTCCAACGAGGGACGCAGTATTTT. It codes for CATLQRGTQYF.

This clone occurred a few times. This CDR3 reads CASTEGQLAKETQYF. CDR3 coding DNA: TGTGCCAGCACCGAAGGACAGTTAGCAAAAGAGACCCAGTACTTC. The V and J genes are TRBV28 and TRBJ2-5; D may be TRBD1 (6 bases). Trimming removed 7 bases from V and 3 bases from J, with 18 bases in between. The CDR3 spans 15 residues. Germline V lookup: CDR1 MDHEN, CDR2 SYDVKM.

The V gene is TRBV5-1, the J gene TRBJ2-3; TRBD2 agrees at 7 bases. The CDR3 is 15 amino acids. With V trimmed by 4 bases and J by 4 bases, 9 bases remained unmatched. Germline CDR1 is SGHRS and CDR2 is YFSETQ. CDR3 sequence reads: CASSPETSYADTQYF. The CDR3 DNA follows: TGCGCCAGCAGCCCGGAGACTAGCTATGCAGATACGCAGTATTTT.

The J gene is TRBJ1-1, the V gene TRBV7-9; D unresolved. Germline loops: CDR1 SEHNR, CDR2 FQNEAQ (reference sequence). V lost 3 bases, J lost 2 bases, and 10 bases lay in between. The CDR3 spans 14 residues. The CDR3 region is CASSLVKANTEAFF. The CDR3 nucleotides are TGTGCCAGCAGCTTGGTCAAGGCTAACACTGAAGCTTTCTTT.